These 32 T cell receptor beta chains share one sample of origin, sequenced in a study of T cell changes during pregnancy in multiple sclerosis. This table comes from immunoSEQ multiplex PCR, and its TCRdb copy is limited to in-frame clones, with some not included. The sample yields around 65,000 clones, under 95% seen once. Sequencing used peripheral blood, obtained in the first trimester of pregnancy. The receptors were gathered from a female donor in good health, enrolled as a control in a pregnancy study.

The V gene is TRBV5-1, the J gene TRBJ2-7; TRBD2 agrees at 13 bases. In germline, CDR1 is SGHRS, CDR2 YFSETQ. The CDR3 is made up of 16 amino acids. V was pared by 2 bases and J by 7 bases, with 9 bases of the junction left unmatched. This chain's CDR3 is CASSFGLAGAGGEQYF. Here the CDR3 DNA reads TGCGCCAGCAGCTTTGGACTAGCGGGAGCGGGTGGGGAGCAGTACTTC.

This sequence joins TRBV29-1 and TRBJ2-1, with 14 bases aligning to TRBD2. Germline lookup yields CDR1 SQVTM and CDR2 ANQGSEA. Trimming at V came to 7 bases and at J to 5 bases, leaving 4 bases not matched to a gene. CDR3 size: 14 residues. The CDR3 sequence is CSAGTSGRDNEQFF. As DNA, the CDR3 is TGCAGCGCTGGGACTAGCGGGAGAGACAATGAGCAGTTCTTC.

The gene calls are TRBV7-8 and TRBJ2-5; D possibly corresponds to TRBD1 (7 bases). The germline V gene encodes CDR1 SGHVS and CDR2 FQNEAQ. V lost 4 bases to trimming and J lost 5 bases, with 17 bases between them. The CDR3 runs 15 residues. The CDR3 is CASSYPTGAGETQYF. CDR3 nucleotide sequence: TGTGCCAGCAGCTACCCTACAGGGGCGGGGGAGACCCAGTACTTC.

The chain recombines TRBV4-3 with TRBJ1-2; 9 positions agree with TRBD1. This CDR3 region has 16 residues. The trim removed 4 bases at V and 0 bases at J, leaving 6 bases unmatched. Germline V CDR1 and CDR2: LGHNA, YSLEER. The CDR3 protein is CASSRIGTGPNYGYTF. In DNA form, the CDR3 reads TGCGCCAGCAGCCGGATTGGGACAGGGCCTAACTATGGCTACACCTTC.

The V call is TRBV5-1, the J call TRBJ2-7; TRBD2 is a possible D gene (5 bases). The CDR3 totals 15 residues. Trimming stripped 3 bases from V and 9 bases from J, with 22 bases between. The V gene's germline CDR1 is SGHRS and CDR2 YFSETQ. The CDR3 bases are TGCGCCAGCAGCTCTTGGTTGAGTGGGGAGCGTCGGCAGTACTTC. Its protein product is CASSSWLSGERRQYF.

The chain combines TRBV19 with TRBJ2-1; 9 bases are shared with TRBD2. The junction had 13 bases not matched to a gene; V was cut back by 7 bases and J by 6 bases. CDR3 size: 16 residues. Germline CDR1 and CDR2: LNHDA and SQIVND (reference sequence). CDR3 amino acids: CASTMGSGSSSNEQFF. DNA of the CDR3: TGTGCCAGTACCATGGGTAGCGGGAGTTCTAGCAATGAGCAGTTCTTC.

V gene TRBV4-1 combines with J gene TRBJ2-1; D is possibly TRBD1 (6 bases). The CDR3 contains 16 residues. V lost 0 bases and J lost 4, with 13 bases in between. Germline CDR1 and CDR2: MGHRA and YSYEKL. The CDR3 is CASSQDKDSPYNEQFF. In DNA, the CDR3 is TGCGCCAGCAGCCAAGATAAGGACAGTCCTTACAATGAGCAGTTCTTC.

This chain links TRBV7-9 with TRBJ1-3, with unresolved D. Trimming left V 5 bases short and J 0 bases short, with 8 bases between. This CDR3 spans 14 amino acids. Germline values: CDR1 SEHNR, CDR2 FQNEAQ (reference sequence). The CDR3 sequence is CASSVSLSGNTIYF. In DNA, the CDR3 is TGTGCCAGCAGCGTTTCCCTCTCTGGAAACACCATATATTTT.

Written as DNA, the CDR3 is TGTGCCAGCAGCCGGAGACAGGGCGGGAATCAGCCCCAGCATTTT. Translating it yields CASSRRQGGNQPQHF. The chain combines TRBV10-3 with TRBJ1-5; 7 positions match TRBD1. The CDR3 runs 15 residues. The V gene's germline CDR1 is ENHRY and CDR2 SYGVKD. Trimming cost V 10 bases and J 4 bases; bases outside gene matches: 13.

The chain uses TRBV11-3 and TRBJ2-7; 7 bases are a match to TRBD2. Germline V gene data show CDR1 as SGHNT and CDR2 as YENEEA. The CDR3 loop spans 20 amino acids. The V gene end was trimmed by 4 bases and the J gene end by 0 bases; junction bases not matched to a gene: 21. In nucleotides, the CDR3 is TGTGCCAGCAGCTCCGCCTTTAAGGGACGGGCTAGCGGAAGCTCCTACGAGCAGTACTTC. This sequence encodes CASSSAFKGRASGSSYEQYF. Variable domain in full (rest from reference TRBV11-3 and TRBJ2-7): EAGVVQSPRYKIIEKKQPVAFWCNPISGHNTLYWYLQNLGQGPELLIRYENEEAVDDSQLPKDRFSAERLKGVDSTLKIQPAELGDSAVYLCASSSAFKGRASGSSYEQYFGPGTRLTVT.

This clone counts as medium-sized. The chain joins TRBV2 to TRBJ2-5; 8 positions agree with TRBD1. The germline CDR1 and CDR2 sequences are SNHLY and FYNNEI. V lost 2 bases, J lost 5 bases, and 4 bases stayed unmatched. This CDR3 spans 14 amino acids. The CDR3 loop is CASSETGGWETQYF. In nucleotides, the CDR3 is TGTGCCAGCAGTGAAACAGGGGGATGGGAGACCCAGTACTTC. The full variable domain, its missing parts supplied by reference TRBV2 and TRBJ2-5, is EPEVTQTPSHQVTQMGQEVILRCVPISNHLYFYWYRQILGQKVEFLVSFYNNEISEKSEIFDDQFSVERPDGSNFTLKIRSTKLEDSAMYFCASSETGGWETQYFGPGTRLLVL.

The chain combines TRBV5-5 with TRBJ1-3; the D gene is possibly TRBD1 (5 bases). The CDR3 spans 16 residues. Germline CDR1 SGHKS, CDR2 YYEKEE (reference sequence). V lost 4 bases and J 0 bases, leaving 14 bases between the germline ends. DNA for the CDR3: TGTGCCAGCAGCCCCCAGATGGGGCTCTCTGGAAACACCATATATTTT. The encoded protein is CASSPQMGLSGNTIYF.

The chain is built from TRBV30 and TRBJ1-3; 9 positions match TRBD1. V lost 2 bases to trimming and J lost 3 bases; unmatched junction nucleotides: 8. Germline CDR1 reads GTSNPN; CDR2 reads SVGIG (reference sequence). The CDR3 has 16 amino acids. CDR3 sequence (DNA): TGTGCCTGGAGTAGGGGACAGGGCCCCGATGGAAACACCATATATTTT. Its protein is CAWSRGQGPDGNTIYF.

The rearrangement joins TRBV4-2 to TRBJ1-4; no definite D call. The germline gives CDR1 LGHNA, CDR2 YNFKEQ. Trimming stripped 1 base from V and 2 bases from J, with 11 bases between. The CDR3 runs 16 residues. The CDR3 loop reads CASSQGAASTNEKLFF. DNA of the CDR3: TGTGCCAGCAGCCAAGGGGCAGCTTCTACTAATGAAAAACTGTTTTTT.

CDR3 amino acids: CASSLLQSGYGYTF. In DNA, the CDR3 is TGTGCCAGCAGCCTTCTCCAGTCTGGCTATGGCTACACCTTC. The chain combines TRBV7-3 with TRBJ1-2, with D unclear. The V gene's germline CDR1 is SGHTA and CDR2 FQGTGA. This CDR3 has 14 amino acids. V was cut by 5 bases and J by 4 bases, with 14 bases left in between. Supplemented by reference TRBV7-3 and TRBJ1-2, the full variable domain reads GAGVSQTPSNKVTEKGKYVELRCDPISGHTALYWYRQSLGQGPEFLIYFQGTGAADDSGLPNDRFFAVRPEGSVSTLKIQRTERGDSAVYLCASSLLQSGYGYTFGSGTRLTVV.

The chain links TRBV28 to TRBJ2-7, with 10 nucleotides matching TRBD2. J was trimmed by 0 bases and V by 5 bases; bases with no gene match: 10. Germline-derived CDR1 and CDR2 are MDHEN and SYDVKM. The CDR3 sequence is 17 residues long. The CDR3 nucleotides are TGTGCCAGCAGTCCCTCAAGCGGGAGGGCGGGCTCCTACGAGCAGTACTTC. Encoded protein: CASSPSSGRAGSYEQYF. Combining the CDR3 with reference TRBV28 and TRBJ2-7 gives the whole variable domain DVKVTQSSRYLVKRTGEKVFLECVQDMDHENMFWYRQDPGLGLRLIYFSYDVKMKEKGDIPEGYSVSREKKERFSLILESASTNQTSMYLCASSPSSGRAGSYEQYFGPGTRLTVT.

The chain carries TRBV11-1 and TRBJ1-1; tentatively, D is TRBD1 (5 bases). V was shortened by 5 bases and J by 1 base, with 14 bases between the two germline ends. This CDR3 spans 15 amino acids. Germline V gene lookup returns CDR1 SGHAT and CDR2 FQDESV (reference sequence). CDR3 protein: CASSPSQVKNTEAFF. The CDR3 DNA reads TGTGCCAGCAGCCCCTCACAGGTGAAGAACACTGAAGCTTTCTTT.

The chain links TRBV4-1 to TRBJ2-7, with 7 bases identical to TRBD2. The CDR3 totals 14 residues. V was pared by 4 bases and J by 1 base, with 4 bases of the junction left unmatched. Germline lookup yields CDR1 MGHRA and CDR2 YSYEKL. The CDR3 sequence is CASSPGRESYEQYF. The CDR3 DNA reads as TGCGCCAGCAGCCCGGGGAGGGAGTCCTACGAGCAGTACTTC.

J is TRBJ1-4 and V is TRBV30, with TRBD1 matching over 7 bases. The CDR3 runs 16 residues. CDR1 is GTSNPN, CDR2 SVGIG, per germline (reference sequence). V was clipped by 0 bases and J by 7 bases; unmatched bases: 11. CDR3 residues: CAWSVLGFAGGEKLFF. In nucleotides, the CDR3 is TGTGCCTGGAGTGTTTTAGGGTTTGCAGGGGGTGAAAAACTGTTTTTT.

The chain uses TRBV19 and TRBJ1-2, with 12 bases matching TRBD1. J gave up 1 base and V 2 bases, and 11 bases lay outside the gene matches. CDR3 length: 19 amino acids. Germline V lookup: CDR1 LNHDA, CDR2 SQIVND (reference sequence). CDR3 residues: CASSILRGTGGGLNYGYTF. In nucleotides, the CDR3 is TGTGCCAGTAGTATATTAAGGGGGACAGGGGGCGGACTTAACTATGGCTACACCTTC.

By proportion, this clone is large. The V call is TRBV16, the J call TRBJ1-2; D is possibly TRBD1 (6 bases). The V and J ends lost 4 bases and 7 bases respectively, with 16 bases between them. The CDR3 has 14 amino acids. In germline, CDR1 is KGHSY, CDR2 FQNENV. CDR3 in DNA: TGTGCCAGCAGCCTCCAAAGACAGGCCCCTGGCTACACCTTC. It yields the protein CASSLQRQAPGYTF.

This clone was recorded once. V usage is TRBV28 and J usage is TRBJ2-3; a possible D gene is TRBD1 (6 bases). Looked up from germline, CDR1 is MDHEN and CDR2 is SYDVKM. The CDR3 totals 16 residues. The V gene lost 5 bases and the J gene lost 5 bases, with 20 bases spanning the gap. DNA for the CDR3: TGTGCCAGCAGTCGAAACAGGGTGTCGGGCAAAGATACGCAGTATTTT. It specifies CASSRNRVSGKDTQYF.

In its sample, this clone was seen once. The chain links TRBV10-3 to TRBJ2-1; D unclear. Germline V gives CDR1 ENHRY, CDR2 SYGVKD. The CDR3 sequence is 15 residues long. V lost 6 bases and J lost 8, with 20 bases in between. The CDR3 DNA reads as TGTGCCATCAGAAGTACCGGTACCCAAAGCGATGAGCAGTTCTTC. Protein: CAIRSTGTQSDEQFF.

The V call is TRBV18, the J call TRBJ1-2; D perhaps matches TRBD1 (6 bases). The V and J ends lost 6 bases and 3 bases respectively, with 14 bases between them. In germline, CDR1 is KGHSH, CDR2 LQKENI. CDR3 length: 14 amino acids. The chain's CDR3 is CASSGAAEDYGYTF. In DNA form, the CDR3 reads TGTGCCAGCTCGGGGGCCGCCGAGGACTATGGCTACACCTTC. The full variable domain, completed using reference TRBV18 and TRBJ1-2, is NAGVMQNPRHLVRRRGQEARLRCSPMKGHSHVYWYRQLPEEGLKFMVYLQKENIIDESGMPKERFSAEFPKEGPSILRIQQVVRGDSAAYFCASSGAAEDYGYTFGSGTRLTVV.

The V and J genes are TRBV6-1 and TRBJ2-7; 9 bases are shared with TRBD1. V lost 8 bases, J lost 3 bases, and 5 bases stayed unmatched. The CDR3 contains 13 residues. Looked up from germline, CDR1 is MNHNS and CDR2 is SASEGT. Here the CDR3 DNA reads TGTGCCAGCGGACAGGGGTATTTCTACGAGCAGTACTTC. Amino acids: CASGQGYFYEQYF.

The V call is TRBV6-4, the J call TRBJ2-3, with 11 nucleotides matching TRBD2. V was clipped by 8 bases and J by 1 base; unmatched bases: 8. The CDR3 length is 16 residues. Per the germline V gene, CDR1 is MRHNA and CDR2 is SNTAGT. The CDR3 is CASSLAGGGGTDTQYF. CDR3 in DNA: TGTGCCAGCTCGCTAGCGGGGGGAGGAGGCACAGATACGCAGTATTTT.

This chain joins TRBV6-1 and TRBJ1-1; 8 nucleotides line up with TRBD1. This CDR3 comprises 15 residues. Germline V gives CDR1 MNHNS, CDR2 SASEGT. V trimming: 6 bases; J trimming: 5 bases; junction bases outside the gene matches: 11. The CDR3 nucleotides are TGTGCCAGCAGGAGACAGGGGCGGCCTGATACTGAAGCTTTCTTT. Protein: CASRRQGRPDTEAFF.

V is TRBV23-1 and J is TRBJ1-2; no firm D call. TRBV23-1 is identified as an open reading frame with a role that is uncertain. This CDR3 spans 9 amino acids. With 8 bases removed from V and 6 bases from J, the gap between germline ends came to 4 bases. Written as DNA, the CDR3 is TGCGCCAGCCCTCATGGCTACACCTTC. This codes for CASPHGYTF.

The chain employs TRBV7-2 and TRBJ2-5; D unresolved. V shed 1 base and J shed 2 bases, with 5 bases lying between them. Germline-derived CDR1 and CDR2 are SGHTA and FQGNSA. This CDR3 contains 13 residues. The CDR3 coding sequence is TGTGCCAGCAGCTTAGTTCAGCAAGAGACCCAGTACTTC. Protein sequence: CASSLVQQETQYF.

This clone was seen just once. This chain links TRBV7-2 with TRBJ2-3; 7 nucleotides agree with TRBD2. Trimming removed 1 base from V and 6 bases from J; junction bases left unmatched: 16. Germline CDR1 reads SGHTA; CDR2 reads FQGNSA. This CDR3 contains 18 residues. CDR3 in DNA: TGTGCCAGCAGCTTAGGGGGACTATCGGCTATTGGGGGGGATACGCAGTATTTT. Translation: CASSLGGLSAIGGDTQYF. The variable domain in full, completed from reference TRBV7-2 and TRBJ2-3, reads GAGVSQSPSNKVTEKGKDVELRCDPISGHTALYWYRQSLGQGLEFLIYFQGNSAPDKSGLPSDRFSAERTGGSVSTLTIQRTQQEDSAVYLCASSLGGLSAIGGDTQYFGPGTRLTVL.

The chain carries TRBV4-3 and TRBJ2-7; D is unresolved. Per germline, CDR1 LGHNA and CDR2 YSLEER. Trimming stripped 4 bases from V and 6 bases from J, with 22 bases between. The CDR3 spans 16 residues. The CDR3 loop reads CASSPNERAAFSEQYF. The CDR3 DNA sequence: TGCGCCAGCAGCCCGAATGAGCGAGCCGCCTTTAGCGAGCAGTACTTC.

The genes are TRBV29-1 and TRBJ2-3; TRBD2 is a possible D gene (5 bases). Germline CDR1 and CDR2: SQVTM and ANQGSEA. Trimming shortened V by 7 bases and J by 1 base, and 15 bases separated the two germline ends. The CDR3 consists of 14 residues. The CDR3 sequence: CSGRREFGTDTQYF. The CDR3 nucleotides read TGCAGCGGGAGAAGGGAGTTCGGCACAGATACGCAGTATTTT.